This is a list of T cell receptor beta chains from one sample in a study of blood T cell repertoires in COVID-19. Using immunoSEQ multiplex PCR, the repertoire was profiled, and TCRdb retains in-frame clones only, with some absent. Here the sample spans around 200,000 clones, more than 80% being singletons. Sequencing input: PBMCs or T cells enriched from blood (not recorded which). These receptors originate from a man aged 30 to 45 who had recovered from COVID-19. CDR3s include the opening cysteine and the closing phenylalanine or tryptophan. A D gene is named only where the DNA matches it firmly. The listing skips clone size in some rows; elsewhere it reads once, few, many or a size class.

J gene: TRBJ1-6; D gene: .; clone size: .; V gene: TRBV4-3; CDR3 protein: CASSQDSGAADGYVDSPLHF; CDR3 DNA: TGCGCCAGCAGCCAAGATTCAGGGGCCGCTGACGGCTACGTTGATTCACCCCTCCACTTT
J gene: TRBJ2-1; D gene: TRBD2; clone size: .; V gene: TRBV19; CDR3 protein: CASSNWVASGINEQFF; CDR3 DNA: TGTGCCAGTAGTAACTGGGTGGCTAGCGGGATCAATGAGCAGTTCTTC
J gene: TRBJ1-1; D gene: .; clone size: once; V gene: TRBV30; CDR3 protein: CAWRGDGDTEAFF; CDR3 DNA: TGTGCCTGGAGGGGAGACGGCGACACTGAAGCTTTCTTT
J gene: TRBJ1-6; D gene: .; clone size: .; V gene: TRBV5-8; CDR3 protein: CASSAGTRKNSPLHF; CDR3 DNA: TGTGCCAGCAGCGCCGGGACACGGAAAAATTCACCCCTCCACTTT
J gene: TRBJ1-3; D gene: .; clone size: few; V gene: TRBV5-4; CDR3 protein: CASSLWSVSGNTIYF; CDR3 DNA: TGTGCCAGCAGCTTGTGGTCGGTTTCTGGAAACACCATATATTTT
J gene: TRBJ2-5; D gene: TRBD2; clone size: .; V gene: TRBV2; CDR3 protein: CASSPPGLAVQETQYF; CDR3 DNA: TGTGCCAGCAGTCCCCCGGGACTAGCGGTTCAAGAGACCCAGTACTTC
J gene: TRBJ2-3; D gene: .; clone size: .; V gene: TRBV15; CDR3 protein: CATSREAGDTQYF; CDR3 DNA: TGTGCCACCAGCAGAGAAGCGGGAGATACGCAGTATTTT
J gene: TRBJ1-4; D gene: .; clone size: .; V gene: TRBV25-1; CDR3 protein: CASNTGEKLFF; CDR3 DNA: TGTGCCAGCAACACGGGTGAAAAACTGTTTTTT
J gene: TRBJ1-1; D gene: .; clone size: .; V gene: TRBV4-1; CDR3 protein: CASSQDIIRASGWTEAFF; CDR3 DNA: TGCGCCAGCAGCCAAGATATCATTCGGGCGAGCGGGTGGACTGAAGCTTTCTTT
J gene: TRBJ1-4; D gene: TRBD1; clone size: few; V gene: TRBV3-1/TRBV3-2; CDR3 protein: CASSSDRRNEKLFF; CDR3 DNA: TGTGCCAGCAGCTCGGACAGGAGGAATGAAAAACTGTTTTTT
J gene: TRBJ1-2; D gene: .; clone size: .; V gene: TRBV7-6; CDR3 protein: CASSPMTGPYGYTF; CDR3 DNA: TGTGCCAGCAGCCCTATGACAGGCCCCTATGGCTACACCTTC
J gene: TRBJ2-1; D gene: TRBD1; clone size: .; V gene: TRBV4-3; CDR3 protein: CASSLTQDRGIHEQFF; CDR3 DNA: TGCGCCAGCAGCCTTACCCAAGACAGGGGGATCCATGAGCAGTTCTTC
J gene: TRBJ1-6; D gene: .; clone size: .; V gene: TRBV19; CDR3 protein: CASMEGPYNSPLHF; CDR3 DNA: TGTGCCAGTATGGAGGGCCCCTATAATTCACCCCTCCACTTT
J gene: TRBJ2-3; D gene: .; clone size: .; V gene: TRBV2; CDR3 protein: CASSDGRGTDTQYF; CDR3 DNA: TGTGCCAGCAGTGATGGTCGAGGCACAGATACGCAGTATTTT
J gene: TRBJ2-3; D gene: TRBD2; clone size: once; V gene: TRBV11-2; CDR3 protein: CASRRAGGDTDTQYF; CDR3 DNA: TGTGCCAGCAGGCGGGCGGGGGGCGACACAGATACGCAGTATTTT
J gene: TRBJ2-3; D gene: .; clone size: .; V gene: TRBV9; CDR3 protein: CASSGTATDTQYF; CDR3 DNA: TGTGCCAGCAGCGGGACAGCTACAGATACGCAGTATTTT
J gene: TRBJ2-1; D gene: TRBD2; clone size: .; V gene: TRBV4-3; CDR3 protein: CASSQRTSGRRGDEQFF; CDR3 DNA: TGCGCCAGCAGCCAACGCACTAGCGGGAGACGAGGCGATGAGCAGTTCTTC
J gene: TRBJ2-7; D gene: TRBD2; clone size: .; V gene: TRBV7-9; CDR3 protein: CASFSGLSSSYEQYF; CDR3 DNA: TGTGCCAGCTTTTCGGGACTATCCAGCTCCTACGAGCAGTACTTC
J gene: TRBJ1-5; D gene: .; clone size: .; V gene: TRBV28; CDR3 protein: CASSSLGGDQPQHF; CDR3 DNA: TGTGCCAGCAGTTCCCTAGGGGGGGATCAGCCCCAGCATTTT
J gene: TRBJ1-1; D gene: .; clone size: .; V gene: TRBV30; CDR3 protein: CAWRQGDTEAFF; CDR3 DNA: TGTGCCTGGAGGCAAGGGGACACTGAAGCTTTCTTT
J gene: TRBJ1-1; D gene: .; clone size: .; V gene: TRBV30; CDR3 protein: CAWSLGTEAFF; CDR3 DNA: TGTGCCTGGAGTCTCGGTACTGAAGCTTTCTTT
J gene: TRBJ2-7; D gene: .; clone size: .; V gene: TRBV21-1; CDR3 protein: CASSKGAQPTYEQYF; CDR3 DNA: TGTGCCAGCAGCAAAGGGGCACAGCCAACCTACGAGCAGTACTTC
J gene: TRBJ2-7; D gene: TRBD2; clone size: .; V gene: TRBV7-2; CDR3 protein: CASSPTSGGAYEQYF; CDR3 DNA: TGTGCCAGCAGCCCGACTAGCGGGGGGGCCTACGAGCAGTACTTC
J gene: TRBJ1-5; D gene: TRBD1; clone size: .; V gene: TRBV30; CDR3 protein: CAWGSADRSNQPQHF; CDR3 DNA: TGTGCCTGGGGTTCAGCGGACAGGAGTAATCAGCCCCAGCATTTT
J gene: TRBJ1-4; D gene: .; clone size: once; V gene: TRBV9; CDR3 protein: CASSVADSNEKLFF; CDR3 DNA: TGTGCCAGCAGCGTAGCGGACAGTAATGAAAAACTGTTTTTT
J gene: TRBJ1-6; D gene: .; clone size: .; V gene: TRBV9; CDR3 protein: CASSVAPGENSPLHF; CDR3 DNA: TGTGCCAGCAGCGTAGCTCCAGGGGAGAATTCACCCCTCCACTTT
J gene: TRBJ2-7; D gene: TRBD2; clone size: .; V gene: TRBV6-6; CDR3 protein: CASTAAGASSYEQYF; CDR3 DNA: TGTGCCAGCACTGCAGCGGGAGCGAGCTCCTACGAGCAGTACTTC
J gene: TRBJ2-6; D gene: TRBD1; clone size: .; V gene: TRBV28; CDR3 protein: CASRLGHTGVLGANVLTF; CDR3 DNA: TGTGCCAGCAGATTGGGCCACACAGGGGTTCTGGGGGCCAACGTCCTGACTTTC
J gene: TRBJ2-1; D gene: TRBD2; clone size: few; V gene: TRBV6-5; CDR3 protein: CASNRGGRAPEQFF; CDR3 DNA: TGTGCCAGTAATCGGGGTGGGAGGGCCCCTGAGCAGTTCTTC
J gene: TRBJ2-4; D gene: TRBD2; clone size: .; V gene: TRBV7-9; CDR3 protein: CASGERPGGTIKNIQYF; CDR3 DNA: TGTGCCAGCGGCGAGCGTCCCGGCGGGACTATCAAAAACATTCAGTACTTC
J gene: TRBJ1-2; D gene: TRBD1; clone size: .; V gene: TRBV5-3; CDR3 protein: CARSVSPGQGGDGYTF; CDR3 DNA: TGTGCCAGAAGCGTATCTCCTGGACAGGGCGGCGATGGCTACACCTTC
J gene: TRBJ2-1; D gene: TRBD1; clone size: once; V gene: TRBV3-1/TRBV3-2; CDR3 protein: CASSQFRDRVSYNEQFF; CDR3 DNA: TGTGCCAGCAGCCAATTTCGGGACAGGGTGTCCTACAATGAGCAGTTCTTC
J gene: TRBJ1-5; D gene: .; clone size: .; V gene: TRBV15; CDR3 protein: CATSRDQGSNQPQHF; CDR3 DNA: TGTGCCACCAGCAGAGATCAGGGTAGCAATCAGCCCCAGCATTTT
J gene: TRBJ2-3; D gene: .; clone size: .; V gene: TRBV2; CDR3 protein: CASTEGTQYF; CDR3 DNA: TGTGCCAGCACCGAGGGTACGCAGTATTTT
J gene: TRBJ2-7; D gene: TRBD2; clone size: .; V gene: TRBV7-6; CDR3 protein: CASSFDLAGAYEQYF; CDR3 DNA: TGTGCCAGCAGCTTCGATCTAGCGGGTGCCTACGAGCAGTACTTC
J gene: TRBJ1-3; D gene: TRBD1; clone size: .; V gene: TRBV5-4; CDR3 protein: CASSQGQQLSGNTIYF; CDR3 DNA: TGTGCCAGCAGCCAGGGACAGCAACTCTCTGGAAACACCATATATTTT
J gene: TRBJ2-1; D gene: .; clone size: .; V gene: TRBV19; CDR3 protein: CASSPGAGPYNEQFF; CDR3 DNA: TGTGCCAGTTCCCCTGGGGCAGGTCCATACAATGAGCAGTTCTTC
J gene: TRBJ2-7; D gene: TRBD2; clone size: .; V gene: TRBV4-2; CDR3 protein: CASSQQTAGGPIEQYF; CDR3 DNA: TGTGCCAGCAGCCAACAGACAGCGGGGGGGCCTATCGAGCAGTACTTC
J gene: TRBJ2-1; D gene: TRBD2; clone size: .; V gene: TRBV27; CDR3 protein: CASAAGTSGNNEQFF; CDR3 DNA: TGTGCCAGTGCCGCCGGGACTAGCGGAAACAATGAGCAGTTCTTC
J gene: TRBJ1-3; D gene: TRBD1; clone size: .; V gene: TRBV5-1; CDR3 protein: CASSGTGGGTGNTIYF; CDR3 DNA: TGCGCCAGCAGCGGGACAGGGGGTGGAACTGGAAACACCATATATTTT
J gene: TRBJ2-7; D gene: .; clone size: few; V gene: TRBV9; CDR3 protein: CASSVGVGTYEQYF; CDR3 DNA: TGTGCCAGCAGCGTAGGCGTCGGTACCTACGAGCAGTACTTC
J gene: TRBJ2-5; D gene: TRBD2; clone size: .; V gene: TRBV10-3; CDR3 protein: CAISVVAGFQETQYF; CDR3 DNA: TGTGCCATCAGTGTAGTAGCGGGTTTCCAAGAGACCCAGTACTTC
J gene: TRBJ2-1; D gene: TRBD2; clone size: .; V gene: TRBV6-2/TRBV6-3; CDR3 protein: CASSYPLAGGRGDEQFF; CDR3 DNA: TGTGCCAGCAGTTACCCACTAGCGGGGGGGAGGGGCGATGAGCAGTTCTTC
J gene: TRBJ2-2; D gene: .; clone size: .; V gene: TRBV3-1/TRBV3-2; CDR3 protein: CASSQVGVYGELFF; CDR3 DNA: TGTGCCAGCAGCCAAGTCGGGGTTTACGGGGAGCTGTTTTTT
J gene: TRBJ2-7; D gene: TRBD1; clone size: .; V gene: TRBV11-3; CDR3 protein: CASSLRTGDEQYF; CDR3 DNA: TGTGCCAGCAGCCTCCGGACAGGGGACGAGCAGTACTTC
J gene: TRBJ2-2; D gene: TRBD1; clone size: .; V gene: TRBV7-6; CDR3 protein: CASSPRDRVGTGELFF; CDR3 DNA: TGTGCCAGCAGCCCTAGAGACAGGGTCGGCACCGGGGAGCTGTTTTTT
J gene: TRBJ2-1; D gene: .; clone size: .; V gene: TRBV9; CDR3 protein: CASSVEGRSYNEQFF; CDR3 DNA: TGTGCCAGCAGCGTAGAAGGGAGGTCCTACAATGAGCAGTTCTTC
J gene: TRBJ1-1; D gene: .; clone size: .; V gene: TRBV11-2; CDR3 protein: CASSSLSGPSWAEAFF; CDR3 DNA: TGTGCCAGCAGCTCCCTTAGTGGGCCGTCGTGGGCCGAAGCTTTCTTT